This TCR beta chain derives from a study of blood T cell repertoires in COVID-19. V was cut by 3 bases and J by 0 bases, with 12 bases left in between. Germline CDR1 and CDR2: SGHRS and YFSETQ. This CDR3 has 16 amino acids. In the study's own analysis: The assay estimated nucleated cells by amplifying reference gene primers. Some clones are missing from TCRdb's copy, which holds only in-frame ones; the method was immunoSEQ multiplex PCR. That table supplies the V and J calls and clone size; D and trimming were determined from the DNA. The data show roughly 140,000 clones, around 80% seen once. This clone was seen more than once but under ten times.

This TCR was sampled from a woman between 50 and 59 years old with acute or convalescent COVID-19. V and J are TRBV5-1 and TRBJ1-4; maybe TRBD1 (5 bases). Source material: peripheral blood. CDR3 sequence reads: CASSSNPQATNEKLFF. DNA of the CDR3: TGCGCCAGCAGCTCGAACCCACAGGCAACTAATGAAAAACTGTTTTTT.